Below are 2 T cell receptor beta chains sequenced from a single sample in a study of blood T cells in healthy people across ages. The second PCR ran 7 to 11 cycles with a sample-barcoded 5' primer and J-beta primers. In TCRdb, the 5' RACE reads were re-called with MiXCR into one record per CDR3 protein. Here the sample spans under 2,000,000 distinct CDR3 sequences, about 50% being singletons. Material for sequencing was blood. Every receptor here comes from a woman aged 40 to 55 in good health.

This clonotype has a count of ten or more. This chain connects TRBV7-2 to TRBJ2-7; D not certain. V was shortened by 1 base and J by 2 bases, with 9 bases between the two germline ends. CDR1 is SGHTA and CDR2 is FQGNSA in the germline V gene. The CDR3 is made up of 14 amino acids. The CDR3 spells CASSLGPRAYEQYF. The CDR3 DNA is TGTGCCAGCAGCTTAGGGCCTCGAGCCTACGAGCAGTACTTC.

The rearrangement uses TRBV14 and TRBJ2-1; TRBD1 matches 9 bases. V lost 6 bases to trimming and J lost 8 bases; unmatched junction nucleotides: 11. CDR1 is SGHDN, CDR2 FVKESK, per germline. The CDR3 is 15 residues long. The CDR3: CASSIQGALGYEQFF. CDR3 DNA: TGTGCCAGCAGTATACAGGGGGCGCTAGGCTATGAGCAGTTCTTC.